The clone carrying this T cell receptor beta chain was observed once. This specimen comes from a study of shared clonotypes between healthy human individuals. Generated by immunoSEQ multiplex PCR, the TCRdb table keeps only in-frame clones and is missing some. This repertoire shows some 900,000 clones, 70% to 85% found once; its top ten account for approximately 1.5%. CDR1 is SEHNR and CDR2 is FQNEAQ in the germline V gene (reference sequence). Trimming took 5 bases from V and 6 from J; bases not matched to a gene: 6. CDR3 length equals 15 residues. Sequenced sample: memory CD4+ T cells sorted from blood. This sample's subset: CD45RA-negative fraction. The source is a man younger than 35 in good health. This sequence joins TRBV7-9 and TRBJ2-3, with 12 nucleotides matching TRBD1. CDR3 protein: CASSPRDRGRDTQYF. CDR3 DNA sequence: TGTGCCAGCAGCCCCCGGGACAGGGGGCGGGATACGCAGTATTTT.